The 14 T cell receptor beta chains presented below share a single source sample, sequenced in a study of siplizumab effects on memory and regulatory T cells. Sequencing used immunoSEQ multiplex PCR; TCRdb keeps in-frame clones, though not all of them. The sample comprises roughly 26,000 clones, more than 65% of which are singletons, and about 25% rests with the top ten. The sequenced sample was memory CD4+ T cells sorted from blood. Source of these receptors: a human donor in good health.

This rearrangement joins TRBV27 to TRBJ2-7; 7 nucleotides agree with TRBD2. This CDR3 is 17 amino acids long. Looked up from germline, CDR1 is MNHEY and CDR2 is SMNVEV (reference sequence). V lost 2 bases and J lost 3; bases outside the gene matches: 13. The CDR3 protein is CASSLRARVAGYYEQYF. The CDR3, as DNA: TGTGCCAGCAGTTTACGGGCCAGGGTAGCGGGCTACTACGAGCAGTACTTC.

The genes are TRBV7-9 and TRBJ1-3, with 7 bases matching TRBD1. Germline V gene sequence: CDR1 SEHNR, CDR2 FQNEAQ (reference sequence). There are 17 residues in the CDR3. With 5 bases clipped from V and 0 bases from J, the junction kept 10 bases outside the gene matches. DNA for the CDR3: TGTGCCAGCAGCCCAGGGGGGGGGCGCGACTCTGGAAACACCATATATTTT. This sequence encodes CASSPGGGRDSGNTIYF.

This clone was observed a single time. This CDR3 reads CASSLDRAGVDGELFF. In nucleotides, the CDR3 is TGTGCCAGCAGCTTAGACCGGGCAGGGGTCGACGGGGAGCTGTTTTTT. The rearrangement uses TRBV7-9 and TRBJ2-2, with D perhaps matching TRBD1 (6 bases). From germline, CDR1 is SEHNR and CDR2 FQNEAQ (reference sequence). This CDR3 has 16 residues. Trimming stripped 1 base from V and 7 bases from J, with 16 bases between.

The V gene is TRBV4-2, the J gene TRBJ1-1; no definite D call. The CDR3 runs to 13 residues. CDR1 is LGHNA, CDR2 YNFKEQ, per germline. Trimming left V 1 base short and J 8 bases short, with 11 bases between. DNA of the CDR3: TGTGCCAGCAGCCAAGGTGGCAAGGTAGAAGCTTTCTTT. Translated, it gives CASSQGGKVEAFF.

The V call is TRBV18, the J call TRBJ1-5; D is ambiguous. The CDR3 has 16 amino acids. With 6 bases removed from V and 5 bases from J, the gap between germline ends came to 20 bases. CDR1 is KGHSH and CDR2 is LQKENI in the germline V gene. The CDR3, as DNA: TGTGCCAGCTCCGTTCAATCCCCCCATAGGCATCAGCCCCAGCATTTT. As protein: CASSVQSPHRHQPQHF.

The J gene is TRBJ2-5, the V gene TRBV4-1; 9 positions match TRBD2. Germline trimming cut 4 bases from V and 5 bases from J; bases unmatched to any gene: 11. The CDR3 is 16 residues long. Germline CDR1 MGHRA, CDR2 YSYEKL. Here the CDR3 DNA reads TGCGCCAGCAGCCTCCGCGGCGGGAGGGCCAAGGAGACCCAGTACTTC. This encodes CASSLRGGRAKETQYF.

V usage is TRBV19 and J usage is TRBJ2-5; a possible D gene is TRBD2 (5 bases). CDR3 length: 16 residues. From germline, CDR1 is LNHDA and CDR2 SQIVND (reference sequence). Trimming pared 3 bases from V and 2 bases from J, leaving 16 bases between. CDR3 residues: CASSMMGRPEQETQYF. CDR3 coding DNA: TGTGCCAGTAGTATGATGGGGAGACCCGAACAAGAGACCCAGTACTTC.

The CDR3 reads CASSPPELGSTIQYF. The CDR3 nucleotides are TGTGCCAGCTCACCACCGGAACTTGGGTCGACCATTCAGTACTTC. The chain combines TRBV18 with TRBJ2-4; D not resolved. CDR1 and CDR2 from the germline V gene are KGHSH and LQKENI. The CDR3 contains 15 residues. Trimming shortened V by 0 bases and J by 9 bases, and 15 bases separated the two germline ends.

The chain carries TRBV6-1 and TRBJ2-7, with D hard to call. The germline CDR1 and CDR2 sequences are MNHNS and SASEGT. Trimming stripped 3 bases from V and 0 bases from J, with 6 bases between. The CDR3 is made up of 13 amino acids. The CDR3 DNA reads TGTGCCAGCAGTGACGGCTTCTCCTACGAGCAGTACTTC. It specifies CASSDGFSYEQYF.

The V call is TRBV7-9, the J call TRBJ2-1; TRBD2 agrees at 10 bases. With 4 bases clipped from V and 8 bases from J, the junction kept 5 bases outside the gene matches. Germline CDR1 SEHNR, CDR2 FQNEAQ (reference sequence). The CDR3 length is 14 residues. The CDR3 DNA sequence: TGTGCCAGCAGCTCTAGCGGGAGTAGCGATGAGCAGTTCTTC. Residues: CASSSSGSSDEQFF.

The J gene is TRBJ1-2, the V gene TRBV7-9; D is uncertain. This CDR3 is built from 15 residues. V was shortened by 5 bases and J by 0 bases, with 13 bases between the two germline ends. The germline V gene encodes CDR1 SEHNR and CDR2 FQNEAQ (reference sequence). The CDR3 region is CASSPRRETNYGYTF. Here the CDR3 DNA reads TGTGCCAGCAGCCCTAGAAGGGAGACTAACTATGGCTACACCTTC. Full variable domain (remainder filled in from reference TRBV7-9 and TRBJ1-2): DTGVSQNPRHKITKRGQNVTFRCDPISEHNRLYWYRQTLGQGPEFLTYFQNEAQLEKSRLLSDRFSAERPKGSFSTLEIQRTEQGDSAMYLCASSPRRETNYGYTFGSGTRLTVV.

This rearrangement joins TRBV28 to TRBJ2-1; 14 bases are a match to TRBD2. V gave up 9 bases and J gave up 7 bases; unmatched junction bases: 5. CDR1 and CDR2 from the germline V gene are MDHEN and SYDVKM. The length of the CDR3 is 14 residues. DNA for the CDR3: TGTGCCAGTGGGACTAGCGGGAGTGTGAATGAGCAGTTCTTC. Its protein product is CASGTSGSVNEQFF. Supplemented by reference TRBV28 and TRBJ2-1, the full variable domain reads DVKVTQSSRYLVKRTGEKVFLECVQDMDHENMFWYRQDPGLGLRLIYFSYDVKMKEKGDIPEGYSVSREKKERFSLILESASTNQTSMYLCASGTSGSVNEQFFGPGTRLTVL.

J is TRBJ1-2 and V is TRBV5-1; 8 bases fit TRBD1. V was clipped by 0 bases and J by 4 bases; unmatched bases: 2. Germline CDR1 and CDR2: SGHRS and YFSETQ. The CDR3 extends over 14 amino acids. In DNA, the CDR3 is TGCGCCAGCAGCTTGGGGGACAGGTTCTATGGCTACACCTTC. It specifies CASSLGDRFYGYTF.

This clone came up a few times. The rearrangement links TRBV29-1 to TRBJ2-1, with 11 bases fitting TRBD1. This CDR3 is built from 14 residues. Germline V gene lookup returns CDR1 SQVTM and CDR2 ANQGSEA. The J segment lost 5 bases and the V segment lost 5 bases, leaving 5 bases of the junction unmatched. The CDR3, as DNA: TGCAGCGTTCGAGGGACAGGGGGTAACAATGAGCAGTTCTTC. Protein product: CSVRGTGGNNEQFF.